These 21 T cell receptor beta chains were sequenced from one sample in a study of control samples from healthy donors and cancer patients. The table came from immunoSEQ multiplex PCR; TCRdb's copy has only in-frame clones and leaves some out. Of approximately 110,000 clones listed, 90% are singletons. Sequencing input: blood. The source is a human donor in good health. The donor label of this sample is uncertain.

The chain is built from TRBV19 and TRBJ2-1; D uncertain. V shed 3 bases and J shed 8 bases, with 5 bases lying between them. The CDR3 length is 11 residues. The V gene's germline CDR1 is LNHDA and CDR2 SQIVND (reference sequence). The CDR3 DNA follows: TGTGCCAGTAGTATTCGTGATGAGCAGTTCTTC. Its protein product is CASSIRDEQFF. The full variable domain, with the rest looked up from reference TRBV19 and TRBJ2-1, is DGGITQSPKYLFRKEGQNVTLSCEQNLNHDAMYWYRQDPGQGLRLIYYSQIVNDFQKGDIAEGYSVSREKKESFPLTVTSAQKNPTAFYLCASSIRDEQFFGPGTRLTVL.

The gene calls are TRBV6-5 and TRBJ2-1; TRBD1 agrees at 8 bases. This CDR3 contains 13 residues. V lost 8 bases to trimming and J lost 8 bases; unmatched junction nucleotides: 8. CDR1 and CDR2 from the germline V gene are MNHEY and SVGAGI. The CDR3 bases are TGTGCCAGCCGACAGGGGAGGTTGGATGAGCAGTTCTTC. It specifies CASRQGRLDEQFF.

This chain joins TRBV5-1 and TRBJ1-2, with 9 bases lining up with TRBD1. The CDR3 sequence is 14 residues long. V lost 6 bases, J lost 5 bases, and 8 bases stayed unmatched. Germline loops: CDR1 SGHRS, CDR2 YFSETQ. CDR3 nucleotide sequence: TGCGCCAGCAAGCCGGGACAGGGTTCTTATGGCTACACCTTC. This gives the protein CASKPGQGSYGYTF.

The rearrangement joins TRBV19 to TRBJ1-6, with D maybe TRBD1 (6 bases). CDR1 is LNHDA and CDR2 is SQIVND in the germline V gene (reference sequence). Deletions cut 9 bases from V and 8 bases from J, with 14 bases between. The CDR3 covers 13 residues. CDR3 sequence reads: CASRTVIDSPLHF. DNA of the CDR3: TGTGCCAGCCGGACAGTTATCGATTCACCCCTCCACTTT.

Concerning this clone itself: The same CDR3 also results from other DNA sequences found in this sample. The chain recombines TRBV6-1 with TRBJ2-2, with 11 bases matching TRBD2. The trim removed 2 bases at V and 5 bases at J, leaving 7 bases unmatched. The CDR3 has 17 residues. Germline CDR1 and CDR2: MNHNS and SASEGT. DNA of the CDR3: TGTGCCAGCAGTGAAATAGCGGGGGGGCCGTTTACCGGGGAGCTGTTTTTT. This gives the protein CASSEIAGGPFTGELFF.

This clone has only one observation. The CDR3: CASSFFSGMAMNTEAFF. The CDR3 DNA reads TGTGCCAGCAGCTTTTTCTCAGGGATGGCAATGAACACTGAAGCTTTCTTT. The genes are TRBV5-4 and TRBJ1-1, with a weak D call TRBD1 (5 bases). The V and J ends lost 2 bases and 0 bases respectively, with 17 bases between them. The CDR3 covers 17 residues. CDR1 and CDR2 from the germline V gene are SGHNT and YYREEE (reference sequence).

The CDR3 DNA is TGTGCCAGCAGCTCACCCTTAACCGGGATTTCTAATGAAAAACTGTTTTTT. Translated: CASSSPLTGISNEKLFF. V and J are TRBV5-5 and TRBJ1-4; D gene uncertain. Per germline, CDR1 SGHKS and CDR2 YYEKEE (reference sequence). Trimming removed 3 bases at V and 3 bases at J, with 18 bases between. This CDR3 contains 17 residues.

The V and J genes are TRBV7-9 and TRBJ1-4, with TRBD1 matching over 7 bases. The CDR3 runs 13 residues. Trimming at V came to 8 bases and at J to 8 bases, leaving 8 bases not matched to a gene. Germline loops: CDR1 SEHNR, CDR2 FQNEAQ (reference sequence). CDR3 sequence reads: CASRQGAEEKLFF. CDR3 sequence (DNA): TGTGCCAGCCGACAGGGTGCGGAAGAAAAACTGTTTTTT.

The chain links TRBV28 to TRBJ2-7, with D uncertain. Germline lookup yields CDR1 MDHEN and CDR2 SYDVKM. The CDR3 runs to 12 residues. Trimming pared 7 bases from V and 8 bases from J, leaving 15 bases between. CDR3 amino acids: CASTSDPSQQYF. The CDR3 DNA follows: TGTGCCAGCACCTCGGACCCCTCCCAGCAGTACTTC.

The chain uses TRBV12-3 or TRBV12-4 and TRBJ2-7; D uncertain. Trimming cost V 8 bases and J 4 bases, with 9 bases left between them. The CDR3 contains 11 residues. CDR3: CASGDLYEQYF. DNA of the CDR3: TGTGCCAGCGGTGACCTGTACGAGCAGTACTTC.

The CDR3 here is CASSPGTVYEQYV. The CDR3 DNA reads as TGTGCCAGTAGTCCAGGGACAGTCTACGAGCAGTACGTC. The chain has TRBV19 and TRBJ2-7, with 7 bases matching TRBD1. The V gene end was trimmed by 5 bases and the J gene end by 3 bases; junction bases not matched to a gene: 4. The CDR3 totals 13 residues. CDR1 and CDR2 (germline): LNHDA, SQIVND (reference sequence).

The chain uses TRBV6-5 and TRBJ1-2; the match to TRBD1 covers 7 bases. Germline lookup yields CDR1 MNHEY and CDR2 SVGAGI. J gave up 5 bases and V 6 bases, and 3 bases lay outside the gene matches. This CDR3 is built from 12 residues. CDR3 residues: CASRGTAYGYTF. The CDR3 DNA sequence: TGTGCCAGCAGGGGGACAGCGTATGGCTACACCTTC.

The rearrangement joins TRBV19 to TRBJ2-6; 7 nucleotides line up with TRBD1. Germline V lookup: CDR1 LNHDA, CDR2 SQIVND (reference sequence). V shed 3 bases and J 3 bases; nucleotides not matched to a gene: 2. This CDR3 has 15 amino acids. CDR3 region: CASSIQGVGANVLTF. The CDR3 bases are TGTGCCAGTAGTATCCAGGGGGTTGGGGCCAACGTCCTGACTTTC.

This clone was counted between two and nine times. This CDR3 is also generated by other DNA sequences in the sample. The rearrangement uses TRBV5-1 and TRBJ2-3; TRBD1 aligns across 9 bases. Losses at the gene ends were 4 bases for V and 3 bases for J; bases not matched to a gene: 3. The germline CDR1 and CDR2 sequences are SGHRS and YFSETQ. The CDR3 covers 14 residues. CDR3 nucleotide sequence: TGCGCCAGCAGCACGGGACAGGGAACAGATACGCAGTATTTT. Its protein product is CASSTGQGTDTQYF. Using reference TRBV5-1 and TRBJ2-3 for the parts outside the CDR3, the full variable domain is KAGVTQTPRYLIKTRGQQVTLSCSPISGHRSVSWYQQTPGQGLQFLFEYFSETQRNKGNFPGRFSGRQFSNSRSEMNVSTLELGDSALYLCASSTGQGTDTQYFGPGTRLTVL.

The chain employs TRBV27 and TRBJ1-5; D is perhaps TRBD1 (5 bases). V lost 3 bases and J 1 base, leaving 7 bases between the germline ends. CDR1 MNHEY and CDR2 SMNVEV come from the germline V gene (reference sequence). This CDR3 has 14 residues. CDR3 sequence reads: CASSFTGSNQPQHF. Here the CDR3 DNA reads TGTGCCAGCAGTTTCACAGGAAGCAATCAGCCCCAGCATTTT.

This chain links TRBV19 with TRBJ1-3; D perhaps matches TRBD1 (6 bases). CDR3 length equals 15 residues. V shed 3 bases and J shed 8 bases, with 17 bases lying between them. CDR1 and CDR2 (germline): LNHDA, SQIVND (reference sequence). The CDR3 loop is CASSIGDKAIDTIYF. For the CDR3, the DNA is TGTGCCAGTAGTATTGGGGACAAGGCAATAGACACCATATATTTT.

The genes are TRBV5-1 and TRBJ2-3; possibly TRBD1 or TRBD2 for D (5 bases each). This CDR3 is built from 14 residues. V was shortened by 3 bases and J by 6 bases, with 14 bases between the two germline ends. CDR1 is SGHRS, CDR2 YFSETQ, per germline. In nucleotides, the CDR3 is TGCGCCAGCAGCTCAACGCCAGGGACGGATACGCAGTATTTT. Protein product: CASSSTPGTDTQYF.

In DNA, the CDR3 is TGTGCCAGCAGATCAACATACCACAGAGATCAAGAGACCCAGTACTTC. Protein: CASRSTYHRDQETQYF. J is TRBJ2-5 and V is TRBV28; D unclear. Germline lookup yields CDR1 MDHEN and CDR2 SYDVKM. The CDR3 runs to 16 residues. V was cut by 6 bases and J by 2 bases, with 19 bases left in between.

The chain has TRBV24-1 and TRBJ2-1; 8 bases line up with TRBD2. CDR3 length equals 15 residues. The V segment lost 3 bases and the J segment 4 bases; nucleotides outside the gene matches: 4. Germline CDR1 reads KGHDR; CDR2 reads SFDVKD. The CDR3 here is CATSDEAGGYNEQFF. The CDR3 DNA reads TGTGCCACCAGTGATGAGGCGGGGGGTTACAATGAGCAGTTCTTC.

This chain's CDR3 is CASSKTGDEQYV. The DNA of the CDR3 is TGTGCCAGCTCAAAGACAGGGGACGAGCAGTACGTC. The chain combines TRBV18 with TRBJ2-7; the match to TRBD1 covers 8 bases. V trimming: 5 bases; J trimming: 5 bases; junction bases outside the gene matches: 2. This CDR3 spans 12 amino acids. In germline, CDR1 is KGHSH, CDR2 LQKENI.

The DNA for the CDR3 is TGTGCCAGTAGTTCCCGGACAGGGGTATACGGCTACACCTTC. It yields the protein CASSSRTGVYGYTF. V and J are TRBV19 and TRBJ1-2; 9 nucleotides match TRBD1. After removal of 5 bases from V and 8 bases from J, the junction contained 9 bases not matched to a gene. The CDR3 covers 14 residues. CDR1 LNHDA and CDR2 SQIVND come from the germline V gene (reference sequence).